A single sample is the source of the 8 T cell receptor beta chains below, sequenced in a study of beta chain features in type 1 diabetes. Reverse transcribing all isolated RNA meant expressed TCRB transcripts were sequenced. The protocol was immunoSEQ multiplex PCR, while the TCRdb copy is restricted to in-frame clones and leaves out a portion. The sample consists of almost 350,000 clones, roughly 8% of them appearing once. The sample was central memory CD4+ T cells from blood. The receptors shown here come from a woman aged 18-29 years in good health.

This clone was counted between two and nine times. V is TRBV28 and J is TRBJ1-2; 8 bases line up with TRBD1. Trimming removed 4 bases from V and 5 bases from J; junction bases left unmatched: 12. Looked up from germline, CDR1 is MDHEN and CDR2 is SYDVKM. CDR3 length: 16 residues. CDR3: CASSSSGGSSLYGYTF. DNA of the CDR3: TGTGCCAGCAGTTCCTCAGGGGGCTCCTCCCTTTATGGCTACACCTTC.

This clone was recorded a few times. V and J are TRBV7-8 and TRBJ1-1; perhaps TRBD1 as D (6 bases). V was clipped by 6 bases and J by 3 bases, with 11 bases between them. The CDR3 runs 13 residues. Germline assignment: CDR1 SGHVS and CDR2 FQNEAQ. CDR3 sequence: CASRQDRDTEAFF. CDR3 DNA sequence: TGTGCCAGCAGACAGGACAGAGACACTGAAGCTTTCTTT.

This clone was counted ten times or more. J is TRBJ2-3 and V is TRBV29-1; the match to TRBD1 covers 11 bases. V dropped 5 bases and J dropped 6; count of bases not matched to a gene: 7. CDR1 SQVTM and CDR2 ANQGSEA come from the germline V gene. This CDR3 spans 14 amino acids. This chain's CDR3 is CSVSGDRGWDTQYF. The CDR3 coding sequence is TGCAGCGTTTCGGGGGACAGGGGGTGGGATACGCAGTATTTT.

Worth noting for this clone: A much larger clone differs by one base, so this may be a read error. For the CDR3, the DNA is TGTGCCAGCAGCCAATCAGGGAACGAGCAGTACTTC. Protein sequence: CASSQSGNEQYF. This chain uses TRBV16 with TRBJ2-7; D not certain. V was clipped by 0 bases and J by 5 bases, with 5 bases between them. The CDR3 is 12 amino acids. Germline CDR1 is KGHSY and CDR2 is FQNENV.

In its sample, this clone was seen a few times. The CDR3 reads CASNRVKGPGYNEQFF. The CDR3 DNA reads TGTGCCAGCAATAGGGTTAAGGGACCGGGCTACAATGAGCAGTTCTTC. The chain is built from TRBV7-8 and TRBJ2-1; D is tentatively TRBD1 or TRBD2 (5 bases each). The germline V gene encodes CDR1 SGHVS and CDR2 FQNEAQ. Trimming left V 7 bases short and J 3 bases short, with 19 bases between. The CDR3 is 16 residues long. Complete variable domain (other parts from reference TRBV7-8 and TRBJ2-1): GAGVSQSPRYKVAKRGQDVALRCDPISGHVSLFWYQQALGQGPEFLTYFQNEAQLDKSGLPSDRFFAERPEGSVSTLKIQRTQQEDSAVYLCASNRVKGPGYNEQFFGPGTRLTVL.

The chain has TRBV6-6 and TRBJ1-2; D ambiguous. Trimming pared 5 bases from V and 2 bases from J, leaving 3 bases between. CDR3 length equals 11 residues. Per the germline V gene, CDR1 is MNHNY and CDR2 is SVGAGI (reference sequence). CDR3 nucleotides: TGTGCCAGCAGTAGGAACTATGGCTACACCTTC. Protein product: CASSRNYGYTF.

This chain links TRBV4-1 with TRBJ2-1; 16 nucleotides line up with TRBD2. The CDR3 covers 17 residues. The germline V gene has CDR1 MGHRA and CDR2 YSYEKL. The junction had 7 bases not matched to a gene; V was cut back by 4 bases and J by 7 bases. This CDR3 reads CASSLGLAGGRGNEQFF. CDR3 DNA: TGCGCCAGCAGCCTGGGACTAGCGGGAGGGCGGGGTAATGAGCAGTTCTTC.

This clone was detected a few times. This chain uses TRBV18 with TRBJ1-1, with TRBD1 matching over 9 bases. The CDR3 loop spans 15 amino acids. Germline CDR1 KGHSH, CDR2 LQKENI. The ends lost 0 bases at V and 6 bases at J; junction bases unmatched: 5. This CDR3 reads CASSPPTGGRAEAFF. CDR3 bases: TGTGCCAGCTCACCACCGACAGGGGGTCGCGCTGAAGCTTTCTTT.